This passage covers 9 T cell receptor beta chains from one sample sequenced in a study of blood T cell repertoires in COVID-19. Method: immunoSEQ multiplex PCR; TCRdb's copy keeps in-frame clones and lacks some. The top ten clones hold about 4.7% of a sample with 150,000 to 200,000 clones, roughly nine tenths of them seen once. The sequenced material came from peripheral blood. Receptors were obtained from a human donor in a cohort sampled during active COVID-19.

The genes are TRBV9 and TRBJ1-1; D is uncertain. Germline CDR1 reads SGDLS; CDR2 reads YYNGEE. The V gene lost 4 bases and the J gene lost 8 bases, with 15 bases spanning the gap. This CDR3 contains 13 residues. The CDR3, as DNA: TGTGCCAGCAGCCCCTCTGGAGGTGACGAAGCTTTCTTT. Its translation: CASSPSGGDEAFF. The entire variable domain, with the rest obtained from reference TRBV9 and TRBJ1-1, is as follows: DSGVTQTPKHLITATGQRVTLRCSPRSGDLSVYWYQQSLDQGLQFLIQYYNGEERAKGNILERFSAQQFPDLHSELNLSSLELGDSALYFCASSPSGGDEAFFGQGTRLTVV.

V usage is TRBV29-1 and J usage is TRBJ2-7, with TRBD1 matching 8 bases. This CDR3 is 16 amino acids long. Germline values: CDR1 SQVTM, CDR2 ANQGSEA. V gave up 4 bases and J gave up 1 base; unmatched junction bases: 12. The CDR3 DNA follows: TGCAGCGTTGTCAGGGGGCGGTCTCCGGGGTCCTACGAGCAGTACTTC. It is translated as CSVVRGRSPGSYEQYF.

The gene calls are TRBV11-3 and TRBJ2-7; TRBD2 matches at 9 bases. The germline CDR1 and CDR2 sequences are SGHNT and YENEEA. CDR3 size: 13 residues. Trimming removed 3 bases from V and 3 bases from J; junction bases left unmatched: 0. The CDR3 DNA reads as TGTGCCAGCAGCTTTAGCGGGGGCTACGAGCAGTACTTC. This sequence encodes CASSFSGGYEQYF. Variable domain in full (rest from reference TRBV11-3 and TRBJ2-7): EAGVVQSPRYKIIEKKQPVAFWCNPISGHNTLYWYLQNLGQGPELLIRYENEEAVDDSQLPKDRFSAERLKGVDSTLKIQPAELGDSAVYLCASSFSGGYEQYFGPGTRLTVT.

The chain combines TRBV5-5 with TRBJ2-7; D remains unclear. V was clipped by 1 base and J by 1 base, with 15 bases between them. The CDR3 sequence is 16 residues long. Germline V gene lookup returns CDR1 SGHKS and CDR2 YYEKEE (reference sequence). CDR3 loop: CASSLNPTARSYEQYF. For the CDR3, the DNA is TGTGCCAGCAGCTTGAACCCTACGGCCAGGTCCTACGAGCAGTACTTC.

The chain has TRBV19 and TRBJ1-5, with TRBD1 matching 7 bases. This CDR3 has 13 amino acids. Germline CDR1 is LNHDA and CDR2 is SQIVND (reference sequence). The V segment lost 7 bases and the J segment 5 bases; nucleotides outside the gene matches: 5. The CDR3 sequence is CASNTGAYQPQHF. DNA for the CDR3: TGTGCCAGTAATACAGGGGCTTATCAGCCCCAGCATTTT.

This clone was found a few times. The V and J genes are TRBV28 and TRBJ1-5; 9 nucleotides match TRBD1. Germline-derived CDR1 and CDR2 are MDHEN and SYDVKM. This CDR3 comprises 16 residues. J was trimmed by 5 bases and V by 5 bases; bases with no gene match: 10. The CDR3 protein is CASSLRQGGIHQPQHF. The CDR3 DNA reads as TGTGCCAGCAGTCTACGACAGGGGGGGATTCATCAGCCCCAGCATTTT. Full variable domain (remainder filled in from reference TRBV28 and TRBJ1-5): DVKVTQSSRYLVKRTGEKVFLECVQDMDHENMFWYRQDPGLGLRLIYFSYDVKMKEKGDIPEGYSVSREKKERFSLILESASTNQTSMYLCASSLRQGGIHQPQHFGDGTRLSIL.

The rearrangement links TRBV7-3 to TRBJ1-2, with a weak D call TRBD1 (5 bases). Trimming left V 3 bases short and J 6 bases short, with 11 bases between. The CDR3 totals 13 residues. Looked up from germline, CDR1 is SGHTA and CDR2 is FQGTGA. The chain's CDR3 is CASSFPGMDGYTF. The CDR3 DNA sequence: TGTGCCAGCAGCTTTCCAGGGATGGATGGCTACACCTTC. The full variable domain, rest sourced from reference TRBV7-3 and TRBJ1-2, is GAGVSQTPSNKVTEKGKYVELRCDPISGHTALYWYRQSLGQGPEFLIYFQGTGAADDSGLPNDRFFAVRPEGSVSTLKIQRTERGDSAVYLCASSFPGMDGYTFGSGTRLTVV.

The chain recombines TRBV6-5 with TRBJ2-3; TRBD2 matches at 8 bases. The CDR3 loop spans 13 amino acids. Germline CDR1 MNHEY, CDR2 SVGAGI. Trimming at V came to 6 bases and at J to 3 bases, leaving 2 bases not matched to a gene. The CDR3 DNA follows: TGTGCCAGCAGGGTAGCGGGGACAGATACGCAGTATTTT. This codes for CASRVAGTDTQYF.

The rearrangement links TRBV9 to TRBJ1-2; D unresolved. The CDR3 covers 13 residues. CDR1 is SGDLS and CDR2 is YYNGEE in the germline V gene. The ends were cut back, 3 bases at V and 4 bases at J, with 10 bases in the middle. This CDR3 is CASSAVNSYGYTF. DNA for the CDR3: TGTGCCAGCAGCGCCGTAAACTCCTATGGCTACACCTTC.